This T cell receptor (beta chain) is from a study of neoadjuvant anti-PD-1 for oral cavity cancer. A word on this clone: Its antigen is undetermined.

Germline V gene lookup returns CDR1 SEHNR and CDR2 FQNEAQ (reference sequence). Trimming took off 3 bases at V and 1 base at J, with 12 bases between the two ends. The CDR3 sequence is 15 residues long. Study results and caveats: Pretreatment Treg/Th17 ratio correlated inversely with post-treatment tumor clonality.

Assay: immunoSEQ multiplex PCR; the TCRdb copy retains only in-frame clones and omits some. The sample lists about 14,000 clones, less than 80% occurring once. The chain employs TRBV7-9 and TRBJ1-1, with D maybe TRBD1 (5 bases). This sequence originates from a person between 40 and 80 years old with oral cavity squamous cell carcinoma. Sequencing was performed on PBMCs, taken before nivolumab (anti-PD-1) treatment. This chain's CDR3 is CASSFWDRPNTEAFF. The CDR3 nucleotides read TGTGCCAGCAGCTTCTGGGACCGCCCGAACACTGAAGCTTTCTTT.